This passage covers 8 T cell receptor beta chains from one sample sequenced in a study of cytomegalovirus exposure and HLA in healthy donors. It was with 60 Vbeta and 13 Jbeta primers that the PCR ran. Libraries were prepared by immunoSEQ multiplex PCR; TCRdb keeps only in-frame clonotypes and omits some of them. Here the sample table reports 60,000 or so clones. The sequencing input was PBMCs. The receptors here all came from a woman aged 18 to 35 in good health and CMV-seronegative.

The V and J genes are TRBV27 and TRBJ1-5; a possible D gene is TRBD1 (5 bases). This CDR3 is 12 amino acids long. Germline-derived CDR1 and CDR2 are MNHEY and SMNVEV (reference sequence). Trimming left V 8 bases short and J 2 bases short, with 7 bases between. The CDR3 spells CASQTGNQPQHF. The CDR3 bases are TGTGCCAGCCAGACAGGCAATCAGCCCCAGCATTTT.

CDR3 protein: CASSLSGLGSNQPQHF. The CDR3, as DNA: TGTGCCAGCAGCTTGTCCGGACTGGGCAGCAATCAGCCCCAGCATTTT. V usage is TRBV13 and J usage is TRBJ1-5; no firm D call. V shed 3 bases and J shed 1 base, with 13 bases lying between them. Germline V gene data show CDR1 as PRHDT and CDR2 as FYEKMQ (reference sequence). The CDR3 is 16 residues long.

The genes are TRBV5-6 and TRBJ1-6; no clear D. This CDR3 has 16 residues. V lost 4 bases, J lost 4 bases, and 15 bases lay in between. The germline V gene encodes CDR1 SGHDT and CDR2 YYEEEE. The CDR3 bases are TGTGCCAGCAGCCCTAGGCGGGGATCTTATAATTCACCCCTCCACTTT. The encoded protein is CASSPRRGSYNSPLHF. The full variable domain, its missing parts supplied by reference TRBV5-6 and TRBJ1-6, is DAGVTQSPTHLIKTRGQQVTLRCSPKSGHDTVSWYQQALGQGPQFIFQYYEEEERQRGNFPDRFSGHQFPNYSSELNVNALLLGDSALYLCASSPRRGSYNSPLHFGNGTRLTVT.

The rearrangement uses TRBV5-6 and TRBJ2-5; 10 nucleotides agree with TRBD2. V lost 2 bases and J lost 5; bases outside the gene matches: 6. Germline V gives CDR1 SGHDT, CDR2 YYEEEE. The CDR3 is made up of 15 amino acids. CDR3 nucleotides: TGTGCCAGCAGCTTACGCCCTAGCGGGGGTGAGACCCAGTACTTC. This codes for CASSLRPSGGETQYF. Full variable domain (rest looked up from reference TRBV5-6 and TRBJ2-5): DAGVTQSPTHLIKTRGQQVTLRCSPKSGHDTVSWYQQALGQGPQFIFQYYEEEERQRGNFPDRFSGHQFPNYSSELNVNALLLGDSALYLCASSLRPSGGETQYFGPGTRLLVL.

V and J are TRBV4-1 and TRBJ1-1; the D is unclear. Germline CDR1 and CDR2: MGHRA and YSYEKL. The CDR3 is 15 residues long. Trimming stripped 0 bases from V and 5 bases from J, with 13 bases between. CDR3 nucleotide sequence: TGCGCCAGCAGCCAAGATGCTGAAGCACGGACTGAAGCTTTCTTT. Translation gives CASSQDAEARTEAFF.

V usage is TRBV6-5 and J usage is TRBJ1-2; 7 nucleotides agree with TRBD1. Germline V gives CDR1 MNHEY, CDR2 SVGAGI. V shed 6 bases, J shed 2 bases, and the junction held 3 bases outside the gene matches. There are 13 residues in the CDR3. In nucleotides, the CDR3 is TGTGCCAGCAGCATGGGACAGAACTATGGCTACACCTTC. This translates into CASSMGQNYGYTF.

V is TRBV7-9 and J is TRBJ2-3; 8 bases line up with TRBD2. Germline CDR1 SEHNR, CDR2 FQNEAQ (reference sequence). The CDR3 length is 16 residues. J lost 4 bases, V lost 5 bases, and 11 bases had no gene match. The CDR3 sequence: CASSLPAGAVADTQYF. The CDR3 DNA reads as TGTGCCAGCAGCCTCCCAGCGGGGGCTGTAGCAGATACGCAGTATTTT.

This CDR3 is CASQRGQETQYF. The CDR3 DNA reads as TGTGCCAGTCAGCGGGGCCAGGAGACCCAGTACTTC. The V call is TRBV11-3, the J call TRBJ2-5, with TRBD2 identical over 7 bases. CDR1 and CDR2 from the germline V gene are SGHNT and YENEEA. V dropped 9 bases and J dropped 5; count of bases not matched to a gene: 6. CDR3 size: 12 residues.